The T cell receptor (beta chain) described here comes from a study of cytomegalovirus exposure and HLA in healthy donors. Study conclusions and caveats: Looking again later, the authors saw that most CMV-associated TCR beta chains seemed HLA-restricted.

This clone was recorded once. Antigen: not known. CDR3 size: 13 residues. The germline gives CDR1 LGHNA, CDR2 YSLEER. The V gene lost 1 base and the J gene lost 6 bases, with 7 bases spanning the gap. 13 Jbeta primers and 60 Vbeta primers were used for the PCR. Authors' analysis steps: As a later analysis found, there were approximately 80 million unique TCR beta chains, of which 8.5 million to 13 million were shared. Using immunoSEQ multiplex PCR, the repertoire was profiled, and TCRdb retains in-frame clones only, with some absent. V and J calls and clone size are given by that table; D and trimming were obtained from the DNA. This table holds 90,000 to 150,000 clones, approximately 80% found once.

The chain recombines TRBV4-3 with TRBJ2-4; D is undetermined. Input material: PBMCs. This clonotype originated in a man in his forties in good health and CMV-seropositive. The CDR3: CASSQGSRNIQYF. The CDR3 region has the DNA TGCGCCAGCAGCCAAGGAAGCCGAAACATTCAGTACTTC.